This T cell receptor beta chain was observed in a study of response to subunit inactivated influenza vaccine. This clonotype has just a few counts. MiXCR, applied by TCRdb to the RT-PCR reads, yields one record per CDR3 protein. The top ten hold approximately 3% of the sample, which has just under 550,000 distinct CDR3 sequences, under 25% seen once. Germline loops: CDR1 SGHRS, CDR2 YFSETQ. The ends lost 0 bases at V and 2 bases at J; junction bases unmatched: 9. The CDR3 covers 17 residues. These records were also assigned to another study, of T cells expressing NK-cell markers. That paper notes: For TCR beta, cDNA was produced by 5'RACE template switching with UMIs. Out of eight donors sequenced, seven tested HCMV-seropositive and the remaining one seronegative. Several donors' CD3+CD56-NKG2C+ cells were dominated by the same clonotypes.

This receptor was identified in a man aged 50 or older who received an inactivated influenza vaccine. The chain joins TRBV5-1 to TRBJ2-7; 9 positions match TRBD2. The sequencing here drew on CD4+ T cells sorted from PBMCs, taken roughly 12 days after vaccination. The CDR3 here is CASSLAGWASGTYEQYF. CDR3 in DNA: TGCGCCAGCAGCTTGGCCGGTTGGGCTAGCGGGACCTACGAGCAGTACTTC.